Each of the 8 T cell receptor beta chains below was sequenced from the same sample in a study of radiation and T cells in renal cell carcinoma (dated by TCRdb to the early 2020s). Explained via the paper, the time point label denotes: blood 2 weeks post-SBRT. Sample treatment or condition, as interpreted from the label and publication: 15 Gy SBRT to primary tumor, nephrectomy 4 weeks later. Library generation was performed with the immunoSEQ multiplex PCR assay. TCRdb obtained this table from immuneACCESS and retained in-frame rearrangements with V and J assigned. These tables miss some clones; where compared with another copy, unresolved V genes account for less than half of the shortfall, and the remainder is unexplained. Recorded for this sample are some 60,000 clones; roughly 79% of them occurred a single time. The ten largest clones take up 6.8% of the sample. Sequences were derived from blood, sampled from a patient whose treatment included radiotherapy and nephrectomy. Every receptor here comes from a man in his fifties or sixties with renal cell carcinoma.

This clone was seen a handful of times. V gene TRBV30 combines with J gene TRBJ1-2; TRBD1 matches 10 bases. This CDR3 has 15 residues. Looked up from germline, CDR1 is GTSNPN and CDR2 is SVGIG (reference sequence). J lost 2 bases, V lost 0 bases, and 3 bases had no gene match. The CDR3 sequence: CAWSVGQGVNYGYTF. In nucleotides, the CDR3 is TGTGCCTGGAGTGTTGGACAGGGGGTAAACTATGGCTACACCTTC.

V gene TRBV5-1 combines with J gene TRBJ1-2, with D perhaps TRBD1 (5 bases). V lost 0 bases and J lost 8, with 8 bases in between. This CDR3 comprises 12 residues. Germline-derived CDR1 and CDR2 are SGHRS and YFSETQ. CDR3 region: CASSLAGWGYTF. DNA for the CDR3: TGCGCCAGCAGCTTGGCAGGGTGGGGCTACACCTTC.

The CDR3 loop reads CASSPGTGDSGYGYTF. DNA of the CDR3: TGCGCCAGCAGCCCCGGGACAGGGGACAGTGGCTATGGCTACACCTTC. This rearrangement joins TRBV4-1 to TRBJ1-2, with TRBD1 matching over 10 bases. This CDR3 is 16 amino acids long. Trimming took 4 bases from V and 4 from J; bases not matched to a gene: 9. The germline gives CDR1 MGHRA, CDR2 YSYEKL.

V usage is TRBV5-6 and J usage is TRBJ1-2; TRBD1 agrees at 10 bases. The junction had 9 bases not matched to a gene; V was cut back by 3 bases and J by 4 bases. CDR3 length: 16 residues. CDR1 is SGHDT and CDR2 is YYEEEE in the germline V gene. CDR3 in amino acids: CASSSGQGYLGYGYTF. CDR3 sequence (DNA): TGTGCCAGCAGCTCGGGACAGGGGTATTTGGGCTATGGCTACACCTTC. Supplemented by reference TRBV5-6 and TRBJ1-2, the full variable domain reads DAGVTQSPTHLIKTRGQQVTLRCSPKSGHDTVSWYQQALGQGPQFIFQYYEEEERQRGNFPDRFSGHQFPNYSSELNVNALLLGDSALYLCASSSGQGYLGYGYTFGSGTRLTVV.

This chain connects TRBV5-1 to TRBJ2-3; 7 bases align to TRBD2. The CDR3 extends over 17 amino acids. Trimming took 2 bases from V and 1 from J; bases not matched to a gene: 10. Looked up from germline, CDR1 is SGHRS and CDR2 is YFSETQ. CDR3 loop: CASSFLGGTTRTDTQYF. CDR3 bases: TGCGCCAGCAGCTTTTTAGGCGGGACTACCCGCACAGATACGCAGTATTTT.

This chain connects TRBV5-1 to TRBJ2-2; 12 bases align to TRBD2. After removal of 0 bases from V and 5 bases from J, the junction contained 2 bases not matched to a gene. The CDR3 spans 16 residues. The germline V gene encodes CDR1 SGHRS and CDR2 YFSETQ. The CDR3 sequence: CASSLVLAGGTGELFF. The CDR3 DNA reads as TGCGCCAGCAGCTTGGTGCTAGCGGGAGGGACCGGGGAGCTGTTTTTT.

Here the CDR3 DNA reads TGCGCCAGCAGCCAAGACACCCAGTACGTGACAGATACGCAGTATTTT. Its protein is CASSQDTQYVTDTQYF. The chain couples TRBV4-1 to TRBJ2-3, with unresolved D. Germline V gene lookup returns CDR1 MGHRA and CDR2 YSYEKL. The CDR3 covers 16 residues. V was shortened by 0 bases and J by 3 bases, with 13 bases between the two germline ends.

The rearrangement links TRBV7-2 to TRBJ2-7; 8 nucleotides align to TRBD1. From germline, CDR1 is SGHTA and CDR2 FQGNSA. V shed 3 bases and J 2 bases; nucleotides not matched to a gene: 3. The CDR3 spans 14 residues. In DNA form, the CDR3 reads TGTGCCAGCAGCTTGGGACAGGCCGCCTACGAGCAGTACTTC. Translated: CASSLGQAAYEQYF.